The present T cell receptor beta chain was sequenced within a study of blood T cell repertoires in COVID-19. Study summary: Samples representing acute and convalescent COVID-19 were sourced from the United States, Italy and Spain. T cells, B-cell-depleted T cells, or PBMCs supplied cDNA or gDNA.

Germline CDR1 is KGHDR and CDR2 is SFDVKD. V shed 2 bases and J shed 0 bases, with 18 bases lying between them. The CDR3 is made up of 19 amino acids. One Seattle source followed patients from active infection through their disease course. As handled by the study authors: Amplifying reference gene primers gave estimates of nucleated cell counts. Libraries were prepared by immunoSEQ multiplex PCR; TCRdb keeps only in-frame clonotypes and omits some of them. V and J calls and clone size are copied from that table; D and trimming were computed from the DNA. The sample lists approximately 250,000 clones, roughly 86% occurring once.

Sequencing used peripheral blood. This receptor was obtained from a woman aged 80 or over with COVID-19, enrolled during active disease. The gene calls are TRBV24-1 and TRBJ2-2; possible D gene TRBD2, 5 bases. This CDR3 reads CATSDSIPTRNANTGELFF. CDR3 nucleotide sequence: TGTGCCACCAGTGATTCAATACCCACTAGAAACGCGAACACCGGGGAGCTGTTTTTT.